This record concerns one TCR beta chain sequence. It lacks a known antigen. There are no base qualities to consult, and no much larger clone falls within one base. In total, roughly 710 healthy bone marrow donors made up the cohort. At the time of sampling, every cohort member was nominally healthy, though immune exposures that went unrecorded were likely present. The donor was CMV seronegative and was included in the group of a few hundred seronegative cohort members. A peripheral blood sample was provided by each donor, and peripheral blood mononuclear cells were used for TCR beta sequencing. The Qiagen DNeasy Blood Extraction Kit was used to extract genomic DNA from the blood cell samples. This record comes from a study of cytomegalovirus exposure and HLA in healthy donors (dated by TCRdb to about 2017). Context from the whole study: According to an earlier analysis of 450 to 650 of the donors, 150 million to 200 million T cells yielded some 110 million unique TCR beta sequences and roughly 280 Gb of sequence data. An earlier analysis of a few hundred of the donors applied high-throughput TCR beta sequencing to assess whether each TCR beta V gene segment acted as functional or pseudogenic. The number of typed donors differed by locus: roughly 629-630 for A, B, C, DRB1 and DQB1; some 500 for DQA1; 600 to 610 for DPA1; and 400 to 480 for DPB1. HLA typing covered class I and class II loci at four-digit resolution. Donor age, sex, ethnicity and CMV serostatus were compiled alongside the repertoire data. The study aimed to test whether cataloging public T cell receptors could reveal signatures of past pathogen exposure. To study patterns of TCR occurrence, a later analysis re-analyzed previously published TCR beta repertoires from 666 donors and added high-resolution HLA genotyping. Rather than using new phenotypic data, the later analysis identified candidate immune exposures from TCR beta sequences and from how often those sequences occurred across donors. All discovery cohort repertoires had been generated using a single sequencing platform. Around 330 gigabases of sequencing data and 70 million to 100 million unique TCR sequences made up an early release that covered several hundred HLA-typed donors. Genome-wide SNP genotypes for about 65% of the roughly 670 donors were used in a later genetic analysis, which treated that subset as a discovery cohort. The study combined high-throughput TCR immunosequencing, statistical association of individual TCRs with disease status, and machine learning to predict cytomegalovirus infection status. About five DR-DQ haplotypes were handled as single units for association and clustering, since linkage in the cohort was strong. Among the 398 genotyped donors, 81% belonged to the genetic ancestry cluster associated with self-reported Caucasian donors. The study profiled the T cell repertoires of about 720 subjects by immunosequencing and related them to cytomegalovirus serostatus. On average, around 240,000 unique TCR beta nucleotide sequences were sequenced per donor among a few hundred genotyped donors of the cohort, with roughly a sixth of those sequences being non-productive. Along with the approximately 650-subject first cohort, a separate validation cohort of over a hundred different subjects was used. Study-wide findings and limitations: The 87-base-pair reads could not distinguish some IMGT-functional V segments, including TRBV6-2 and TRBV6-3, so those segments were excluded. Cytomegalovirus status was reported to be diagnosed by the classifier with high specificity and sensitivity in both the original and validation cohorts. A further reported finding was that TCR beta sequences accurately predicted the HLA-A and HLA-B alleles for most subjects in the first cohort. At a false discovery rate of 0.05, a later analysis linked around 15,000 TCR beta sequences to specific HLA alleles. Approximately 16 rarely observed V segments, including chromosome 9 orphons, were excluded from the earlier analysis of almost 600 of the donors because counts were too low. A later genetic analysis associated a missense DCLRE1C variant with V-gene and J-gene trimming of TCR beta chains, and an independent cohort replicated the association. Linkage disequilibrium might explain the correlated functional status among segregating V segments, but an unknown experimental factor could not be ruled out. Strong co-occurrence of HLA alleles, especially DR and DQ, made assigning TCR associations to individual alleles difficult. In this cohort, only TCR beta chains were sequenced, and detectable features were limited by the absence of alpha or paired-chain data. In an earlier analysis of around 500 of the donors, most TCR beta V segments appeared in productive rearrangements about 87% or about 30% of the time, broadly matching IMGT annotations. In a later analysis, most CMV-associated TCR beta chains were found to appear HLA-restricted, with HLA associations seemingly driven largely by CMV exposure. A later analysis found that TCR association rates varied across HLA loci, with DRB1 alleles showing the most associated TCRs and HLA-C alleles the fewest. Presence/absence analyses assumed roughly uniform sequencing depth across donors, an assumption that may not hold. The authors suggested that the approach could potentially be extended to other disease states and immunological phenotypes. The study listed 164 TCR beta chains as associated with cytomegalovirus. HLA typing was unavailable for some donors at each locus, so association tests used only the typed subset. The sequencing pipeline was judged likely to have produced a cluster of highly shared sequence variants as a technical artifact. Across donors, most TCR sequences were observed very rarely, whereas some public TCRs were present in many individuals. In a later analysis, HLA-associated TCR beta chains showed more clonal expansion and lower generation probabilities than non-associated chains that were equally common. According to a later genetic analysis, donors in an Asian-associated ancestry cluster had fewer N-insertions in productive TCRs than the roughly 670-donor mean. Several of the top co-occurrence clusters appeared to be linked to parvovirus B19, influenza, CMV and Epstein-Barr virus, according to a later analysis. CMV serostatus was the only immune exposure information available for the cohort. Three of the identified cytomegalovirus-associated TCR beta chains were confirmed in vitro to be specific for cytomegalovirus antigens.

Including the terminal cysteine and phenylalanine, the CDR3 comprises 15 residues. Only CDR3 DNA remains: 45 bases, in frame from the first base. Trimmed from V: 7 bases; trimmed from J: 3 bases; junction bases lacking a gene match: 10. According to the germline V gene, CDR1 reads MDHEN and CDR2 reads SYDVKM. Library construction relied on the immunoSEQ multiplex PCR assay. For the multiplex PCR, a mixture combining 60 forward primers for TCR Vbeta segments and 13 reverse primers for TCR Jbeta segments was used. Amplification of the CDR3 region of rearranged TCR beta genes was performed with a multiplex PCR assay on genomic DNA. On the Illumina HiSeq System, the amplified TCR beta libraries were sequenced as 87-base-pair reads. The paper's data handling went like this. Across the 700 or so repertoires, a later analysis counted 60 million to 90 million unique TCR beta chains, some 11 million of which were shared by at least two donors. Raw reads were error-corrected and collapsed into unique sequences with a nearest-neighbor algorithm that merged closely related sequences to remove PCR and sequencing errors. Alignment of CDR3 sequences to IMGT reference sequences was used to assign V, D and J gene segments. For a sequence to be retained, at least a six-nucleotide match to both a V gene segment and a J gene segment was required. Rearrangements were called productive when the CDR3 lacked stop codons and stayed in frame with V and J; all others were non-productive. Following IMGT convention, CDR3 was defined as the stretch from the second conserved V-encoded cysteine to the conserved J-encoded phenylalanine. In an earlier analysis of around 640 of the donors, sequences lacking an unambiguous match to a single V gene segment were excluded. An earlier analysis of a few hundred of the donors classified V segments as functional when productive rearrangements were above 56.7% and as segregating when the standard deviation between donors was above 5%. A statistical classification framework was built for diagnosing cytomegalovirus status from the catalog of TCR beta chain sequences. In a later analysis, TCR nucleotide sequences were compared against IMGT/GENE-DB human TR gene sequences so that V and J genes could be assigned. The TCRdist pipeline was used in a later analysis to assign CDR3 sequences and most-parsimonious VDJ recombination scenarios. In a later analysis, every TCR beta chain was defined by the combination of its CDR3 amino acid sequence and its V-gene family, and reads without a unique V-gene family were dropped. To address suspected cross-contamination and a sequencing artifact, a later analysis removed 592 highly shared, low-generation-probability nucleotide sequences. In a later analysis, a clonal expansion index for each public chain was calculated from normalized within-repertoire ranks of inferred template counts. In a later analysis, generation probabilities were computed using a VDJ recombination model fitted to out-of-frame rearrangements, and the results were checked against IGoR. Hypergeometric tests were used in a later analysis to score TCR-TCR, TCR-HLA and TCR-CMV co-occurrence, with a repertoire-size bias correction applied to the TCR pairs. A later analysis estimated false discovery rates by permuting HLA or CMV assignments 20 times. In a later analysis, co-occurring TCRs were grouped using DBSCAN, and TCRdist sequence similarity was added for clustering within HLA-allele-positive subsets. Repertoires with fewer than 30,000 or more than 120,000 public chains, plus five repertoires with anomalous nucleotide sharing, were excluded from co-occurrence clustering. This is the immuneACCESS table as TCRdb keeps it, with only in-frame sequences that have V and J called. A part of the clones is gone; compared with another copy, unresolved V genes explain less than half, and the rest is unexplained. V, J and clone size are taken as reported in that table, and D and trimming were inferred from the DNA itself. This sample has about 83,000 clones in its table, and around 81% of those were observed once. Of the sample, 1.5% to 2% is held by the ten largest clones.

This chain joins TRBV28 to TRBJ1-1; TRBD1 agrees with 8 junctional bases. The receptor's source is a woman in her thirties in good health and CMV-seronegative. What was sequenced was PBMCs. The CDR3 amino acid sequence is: CASTTPGQGDTEAFF. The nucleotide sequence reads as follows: TGTGCCAGCACGACTCCCGGACAGGGAGACACTGAAGCTTTCTTT. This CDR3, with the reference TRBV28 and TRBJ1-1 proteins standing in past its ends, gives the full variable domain DVKVTQSSRYLVKRTGEKVFLECVQDMDHENMFWYRQDPGLGLRLIYFSYDVKMKEKGDIPEGYSVSREKKERFSLILESASTNQTSMYLCASTTPGQGDTEAFFGQGTRLTVV.